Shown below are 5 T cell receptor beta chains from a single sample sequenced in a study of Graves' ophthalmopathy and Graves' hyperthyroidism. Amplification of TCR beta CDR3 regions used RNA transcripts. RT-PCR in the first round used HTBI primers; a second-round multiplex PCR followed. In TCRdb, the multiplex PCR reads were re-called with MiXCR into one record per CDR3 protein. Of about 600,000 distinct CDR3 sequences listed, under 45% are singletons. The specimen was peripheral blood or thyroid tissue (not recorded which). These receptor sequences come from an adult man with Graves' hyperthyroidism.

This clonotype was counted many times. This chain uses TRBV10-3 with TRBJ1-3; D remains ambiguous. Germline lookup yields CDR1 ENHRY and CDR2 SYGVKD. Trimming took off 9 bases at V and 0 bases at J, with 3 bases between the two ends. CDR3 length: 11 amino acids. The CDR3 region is CAITSGNTIYF. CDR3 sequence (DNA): TGTGCCATAACCTCTGGAAACACCATATATTTT.

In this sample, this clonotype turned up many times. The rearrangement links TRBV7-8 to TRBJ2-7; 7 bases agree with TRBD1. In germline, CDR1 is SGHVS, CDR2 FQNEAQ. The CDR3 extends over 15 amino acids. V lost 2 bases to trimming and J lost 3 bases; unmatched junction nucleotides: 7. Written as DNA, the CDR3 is TGTGCCAGCAGCTTATCCCGGGACAGCCACTACGAGCAGTACTTC. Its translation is CASSLSRDSHYEQYF.

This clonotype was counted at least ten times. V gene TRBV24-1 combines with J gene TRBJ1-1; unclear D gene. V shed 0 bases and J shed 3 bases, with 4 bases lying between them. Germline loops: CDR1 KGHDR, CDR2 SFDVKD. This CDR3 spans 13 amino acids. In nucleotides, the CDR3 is TGTGCCACCAGTGATTTGCACGACACTGAAGCTTTCTTT. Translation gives CATSDLHDTEAFF.

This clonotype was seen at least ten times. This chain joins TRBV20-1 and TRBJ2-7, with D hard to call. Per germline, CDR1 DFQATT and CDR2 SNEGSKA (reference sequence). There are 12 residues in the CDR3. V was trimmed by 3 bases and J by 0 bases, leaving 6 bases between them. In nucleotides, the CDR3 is TGCAGTGCTAGCGGCCCCTCCTACGAGCAGTACTTC. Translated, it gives CSASGPSYEQYF.

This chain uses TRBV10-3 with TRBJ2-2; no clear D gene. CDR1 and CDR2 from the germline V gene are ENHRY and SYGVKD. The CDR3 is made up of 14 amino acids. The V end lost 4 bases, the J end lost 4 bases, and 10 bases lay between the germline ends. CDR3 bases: TGTGCCATCAGTGGGGGTCCTTCCACCGGGGAGCTGTTTTTT. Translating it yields CAISGGPSTGELFF.